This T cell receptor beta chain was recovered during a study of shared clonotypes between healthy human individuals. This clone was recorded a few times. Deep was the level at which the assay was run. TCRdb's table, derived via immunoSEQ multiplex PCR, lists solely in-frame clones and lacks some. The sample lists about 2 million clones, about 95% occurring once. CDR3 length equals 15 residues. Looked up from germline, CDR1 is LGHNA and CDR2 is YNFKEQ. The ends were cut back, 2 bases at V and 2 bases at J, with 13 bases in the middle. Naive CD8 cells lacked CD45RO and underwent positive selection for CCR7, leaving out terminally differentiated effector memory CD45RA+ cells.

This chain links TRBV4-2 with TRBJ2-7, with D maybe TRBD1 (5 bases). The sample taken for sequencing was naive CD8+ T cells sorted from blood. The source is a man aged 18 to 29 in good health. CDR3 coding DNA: TGTGCCAGCAGCCAAATTGGTACAGGACCCTACGAGCAGTACTTC. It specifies CASSQIGTGPYEQYF.